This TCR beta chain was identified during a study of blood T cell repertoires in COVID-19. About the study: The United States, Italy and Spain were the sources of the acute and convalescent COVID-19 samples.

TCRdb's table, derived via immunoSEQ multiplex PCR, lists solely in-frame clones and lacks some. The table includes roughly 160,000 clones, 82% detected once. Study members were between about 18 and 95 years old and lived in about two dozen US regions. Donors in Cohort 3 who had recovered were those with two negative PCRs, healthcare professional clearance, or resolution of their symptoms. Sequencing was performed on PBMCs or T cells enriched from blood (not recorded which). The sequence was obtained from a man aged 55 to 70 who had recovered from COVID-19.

DNA of the CDR3: TGTGCCAGCAGCGTAGATAGGACTAGCTTTAGGAATGAGCAGTTCTTC. Translation gives CASSVDRTSFRNEQFF. V and J are TRBV9 and TRBJ2-1; 8 bases are shared with TRBD2. Unmatched junction bases numbered 9, after V lost 0 bases and J lost 7 bases. Germline CDR1 and CDR2: SGDLS and YYNGEE. The length of the CDR3 is 16 residues.